A selection of T cell receptor beta chains follows, all from one sample in a study of T cells in Graves' hyperthyroidism and ophthalmopathy. TCRdb called the multiplex PCR reads again in MiXCR, with one record for every CDR3 protein. The table has under 450,000 distinct CDR3 sequences, around 16% seen once. The sequencing sample was made of blood. The origin of the receptors is a young woman with Graves' hyperthyroidism. The CDR3 runs from the conserved cysteine through the conserved F or W. The order of the fields is V gene, J gene, CDR3 length, D gene, clone size, CDR3 DNA, CDR3 protein. The D gene is left open where the match is weak. Not every row has a clone size; where given, it reads once, few, many or a size class.

V gene: TRBV7-3; J gene: TRBJ2-2; CDR3 length: 17; D gene: TRBD1; clone size: .; CDR3 DNA: TGTGCCAGCAGCCCAAATAGGGGGCTTGACTACACCGGGGAGCTGTTTTTT; CDR3 protein: CASSPNRGLDYTGELFF
V gene: TRBV19; J gene: TRBJ1-5; CDR3 length: 15; D gene: .; clone size: many; CDR3 DNA: TGTGCCAGTAGTATTGACAGAGGAAGCAATCAGCCCCAGCATTTT; CDR3 protein: CASSIDRGSNQPQHF
V gene: TRBV5-1; J gene: TRBJ2-3; CDR3 length: 18; D gene: TRBD2; clone size: .; CDR3 DNA: TGCGCCAGCAGCACCGGACTAGCGGGAGTTTCCAACACAGATACGCAGTATTTT; CDR3 protein: CASSTGLAGVSNTDTQYF
V gene: TRBV20-1; J gene: TRBJ1-1; CDR3 length: 14; D gene: .; clone size: many; CDR3 DNA: TGCAGTGCTAGAGGGCCCCGGGGGTTGGCTGAAGCTTTCTTT; CDR3 protein: CSARGPRGLAEAFF
V gene: TRBV29-1; J gene: TRBJ2-1; CDR3 length: 10; D gene: .; clone size: .; CDR3 DNA: TGCAGCGCCGAGGGGGATTTTGAGTTCTTC; CDR3 protein: CSAEGDFEFF
V gene: TRBV24-1; J gene: TRBJ2-5; CDR3 length: 15; D gene: .; clone size: many; CDR3 DNA: TGTGCCACCAGTGATAAAGGACGGATCCAAGAGACCCAGTACTTC; CDR3 protein: CATSDKGRIQETQYF
V gene: TRBV20-1; J gene: TRBJ1-6; CDR3 length: 14; D gene: .; clone size: .; CDR3 DNA: TGCAGTGCTAGAGACCGGATAGCTGACAGGACCCGACACTTT; CDR3 protein: CSARDRIADRTRHF
V gene: TRBV11-2; J gene: TRBJ2-1; CDR3 length: 14; D gene: .; clone size: many; CDR3 DNA: TGTGCCAGCAGCGTGGGGACCTCCTACAATGAGCAGTTCTTC; CDR3 protein: CASSVGTSYNEQFF
V gene: TRBV12-3/TRBV12-4; J gene: TRBJ2-7; CDR3 length: 14; D gene: .; clone size: few; CDR3 DNA: TGTGCCAGCAGCCCCTATCGGGCGGGCTACGAGCAGTACTTC; CDR3 protein: CASSPYRAGYEQYF
V gene: TRBV3-1; J gene: TRBJ2-7; CDR3 length: 16; D gene: TRBD1; clone size: .; CDR3 DNA: TGTGCCAGCAGCCCGCGGACAGGGGGGATATACTACGAGCAGTACTTC; CDR3 protein: CASSPRTGGIYYEQYF
V gene: TRBV3-1; J gene: TRBJ2-7; CDR3 length: 14; D gene: .; clone size: many; CDR3 DNA: TGTGCCAGCAGACACAACAGCCAGGGCCACGAGCAGTACTTC; CDR3 protein: CASRHNSQGHEQYF
V gene: TRBV6-6; J gene: TRBJ2-5; CDR3 length: 16; D gene: TRBD2; clone size: many; CDR3 DNA: TGTGCCAGCAGTTACTCTAGGGCTAGCGGGGGAGAGACCCAGTACTTC; CDR3 protein: CASSYSRASGGETQYF
V gene: TRBV7-2; J gene: TRBJ2-4; CDR3 length: 15; D gene: TRBD2; clone size: many; CDR3 DNA: TGTGCCAGCAGCCGTGGACTAGCGGGAGGTGGCATTCAGTACTTC; CDR3 protein: CASSRGLAGGGIQYF
V gene: TRBV6-6; J gene: TRBJ1-4; CDR3 length: 15; D gene: .; clone size: .; CDR3 DNA: TGTGCCAGCAGTTACTCGGGGGCCGTTAATGAAAAACTGTTTTTT; CDR3 protein: CASSYSGAVNEKLFF
V gene: TRBV28; J gene: TRBJ1-6; CDR3 length: 12; D gene: .; clone size: few; CDR3 DNA: TGTGCCAGCAAAAGTTTAGATTCACCCCTCCACTTT; CDR3 protein: CASKSLDSPLHF
V gene: TRBV11-2; J gene: TRBJ1-6; CDR3 length: 13; D gene: .; clone size: many; CDR3 DNA: TGTGCCAGCAGCGTGACTGGGGATTCACCCCTCCACTTT; CDR3 protein: CASSVTGDSPLHF
V gene: TRBV27; J gene: TRBJ1-2; CDR3 length: 15; D gene: .; clone size: many; CDR3 DNA: TGTGCCAGCAGTCCCAAATTCCAGGGCTACTATGGCTACACCTTC; CDR3 protein: CASSPKFQGYYGYTF
V gene: TRBV20-1; J gene: TRBJ2-5; CDR3 length: 15; D gene: .; clone size: many; CDR3 DNA: TGCAGTGCTAGATGGGGTCTCGGGGGTCAAGAGACCCAGTACTTC; CDR3 protein: CSARWGLGGQETQYF
V gene: TRBV19; J gene: TRBJ1-2; CDR3 length: 13; D gene: TRBD1; clone size: .; CDR3 DNA: TGTGCCGTCAGGGACAGGGAGTCTGATGGCTACACCTTC; CDR3 protein: CAVRDRESDGYTF
V gene: TRBV19; J gene: TRBJ2-2; CDR3 length: 14; D gene: TRBD1; clone size: .; CDR3 DNA: TGTGCCAGTAGTACGGGACAGCACCTTGGGGAGCTGTTTTTT; CDR3 protein: CASSTGQHLGELFF
V gene: TRBV28; J gene: TRBJ1-1; CDR3 length: 17; D gene: TRBD1; clone size: .; CDR3 DNA: TGTGCCAGCAGTTTTTTTGGACAGGGGCTGACGGACACTGAAGCTTTCTTT; CDR3 protein: CASSFFGQGLTDTEAFF
V gene: TRBV18; J gene: TRBJ1-2; CDR3 length: 13; D gene: .; clone size: many; CDR3 DNA: TGTGCCAGCTCACCACCCAAGGTAGCTGGCTACACCTTC; CDR3 protein: CASSPPKVAGYTF
V gene: TRBV5-4; J gene: TRBJ1-1; CDR3 length: 14; D gene: .; clone size: few; CDR3 DNA: TGTGCCAGCAGCCCTCGCGGGTTTCTCACTGAAGCTTTCTTT; CDR3 protein: CASSPRGFLTEAFF
V gene: TRBV7-6; J gene: TRBJ2-5; CDR3 length: 15; D gene: .; clone size: few; CDR3 DNA: TGTGCCAGCAGTTATATCCAGGGCCTCCAAGAGACCCAGTACTTC; CDR3 protein: CASSYIQGLQETQYF
V gene: TRBV7-6; J gene: TRBJ2-3; CDR3 length: 20; D gene: TRBD2; clone size: many; CDR3 DNA: TGTGCCAGCAGCTTCCGAATGTTTACATTACAGCGGGAGGGAACAGATACGCAGTATTTT; CDR3 protein: CASSFRMFTLQREGTDTQYF
V gene: TRBV4-1; J gene: TRBJ1-2; CDR3 length: 14; D gene: .; clone size: few; CDR3 DNA: TGCGCCAGCAGCCAAGATCGACCGTTTTCTGGCTACACCTTC; CDR3 protein: CASSQDRPFSGYTF
V gene: TRBV10-3; J gene: TRBJ1-6; CDR3 length: 13; D gene: TRBD1; clone size: .; CDR3 DNA: TGTGCCGCAGCGGGACAGGGGAATTCACCCCTCCACTTT; CDR3 protein: CAAAGQGNSPLHF
V gene: TRBV3-1; J gene: TRBJ2-1; CDR3 length: 19; D gene: .; clone size: many; CDR3 DNA: TGTGCCAGCAGCCTTAGGATCAGTCCGGGGCCTTTCCCCTACAATGAGCAGTTCTTC; CDR3 protein: CASSLRISPGPFPYNEQFF
V gene: TRBV9; J gene: TRBJ2-1; CDR3 length: 16; D gene: .; clone size: few; CDR3 DNA: TGTGCCAGCAGCGTAGACATCGGGCTGTACTACAATGAGCAGTTCTTC; CDR3 protein: CASSVDIGLYYNEQFF
V gene: TRBV20-1; J gene: TRBJ1-4; CDR3 length: 16; D gene: TRBD1; clone size: many; CDR3 DNA: TGCAGTGCTAGGGGTCTTACAGGGGGCACTAATGAAAAACTGTTTTTT; CDR3 protein: CSARGLTGGTNEKLFF
V gene: TRBV7-2; J gene: TRBJ2-1; CDR3 length: 14; D gene: .; clone size: .; CDR3 DNA: TGTGCCAGCAGCTTACGTTTATCCCAAAATGAGCAGTTCTTC; CDR3 protein: CASSLRLSQNEQFF
V gene: TRBV5-1; J gene: TRBJ1-2; CDR3 length: 16; D gene: TRBD1; clone size: many; CDR3 DNA: TGCGCCAGCAGCTTGGCGAGTGGACAGGGAGTCTATGGCTACACCTTC; CDR3 protein: CASSLASGQGVYGYTF
V gene: TRBV6-1; J gene: TRBJ1-1; CDR3 length: 12; D gene: .; clone size: .; CDR3 DNA: TGTGCCAGCAGTGATCTGGGGGCTGAAGCTTTCTTT; CDR3 protein: CASSDLGAEAFF
V gene: TRBV7-8; J gene: TRBJ2-3; CDR3 length: 16; D gene: .; clone size: many; CDR3 DNA: TGTGCCAGCAGCTTATTCTCCGTGCGAAGCACAGATACGCAGTATTTT; CDR3 protein: CASSLFSVRSTDTQYF
V gene: TRBV4-3; J gene: TRBJ2-1; CDR3 length: 18; D gene: TRBD1; clone size: .; CDR3 DNA: TGCGCCAGCAGCCAAGCCCCCGGACAGGGGATGGGCTACAATGAGCAGTTCTTC; CDR3 protein: CASSQAPGQGMGYNEQFF
V gene: TRBV28; J gene: TRBJ1-5; CDR3 length: 13; D gene: .; clone size: .; CDR3 DNA: TGTGCAATCTCCGGGGGCGCGGGTCAGCCCCAGCATTTT; CDR3 protein: CAISGGAGQPQHF
V gene: TRBV10-1; J gene: TRBJ1-5; CDR3 length: 13; D gene: .; clone size: few; CDR3 DNA: TGCGCCACCGCGGGGGGGGGCAATCAGCCCCAGCATTTT; CDR3 protein: CATAGGGNQPQHF
V gene: TRBV7-8; J gene: TRBJ2-7; CDR3 length: 14; D gene: .; clone size: .; CDR3 DNA: TGTGCCAGCAGCTTAGGTTCTAGCCAAACGGAGCAGTACTTC; CDR3 protein: CASSLGSSQTEQYF
V gene: TRBV20-1; J gene: TRBJ1-4; CDR3 length: 15; D gene: .; clone size: many; CDR3 DNA: TGCAGTGCTAGAGTTACGGGAGGGGAATATGAAAAACTGTTTTTT; CDR3 protein: CSARVTGGEYEKLFF
V gene: TRBV5-1; J gene: TRBJ1-1; CDR3 length: 14; D gene: .; clone size: many; CDR3 DNA: TGCGCCAGCAGCTTGGGGGGGGGATTTACTGAAGCTTTCTTT; CDR3 protein: CASSLGGGFTEAFF
V gene: TRBV2; J gene: TRBJ2-3; CDR3 length: 16; D gene: TRBD2; clone size: few; CDR3 DNA: TGTGCCAGCAGTTACTCTCTAGCGGACGACACAGATACGCAGTATTTT; CDR3 protein: CASSYSLADDTDTQYF
V gene: TRBV12-3/TRBV12-4; J gene: TRBJ1-1; CDR3 length: 12; D gene: .; clone size: many; CDR3 DNA: TGTGCCAGCAGGTTTACCTCGGAGGTAGCTTTCTTT; CDR3 protein: CASRFTSEVAFF
V gene: TRBV3-1; J gene: TRBJ2-2; CDR3 length: 15; D gene: .; clone size: many; CDR3 DNA: TGTGCCAGCAGCCAATTGACCGAGGGCACCGGGGAGCTGTTTTTT; CDR3 protein: CASSQLTEGTGELFF
V gene: TRBV9; J gene: TRBJ1-6; CDR3 length: 14; D gene: .; clone size: many; CDR3 DNA: TGTGCCAGCAGCGTCGACAGCAGGGGTTCACCCCTCCACTTT; CDR3 protein: CASSVDSRGSPLHF
V gene: TRBV6-4; J gene: TRBJ2-6; CDR3 length: 16; D gene: .; clone size: .; CDR3 DNA: TGTGCCAGCAAACGGGACGGTGGCTCTGGGGCCAACGTCCTGACTTTC; CDR3 protein: CASKRDGGSGANVLTF
V gene: TRBV7-2; J gene: TRBJ1-6; CDR3 length: 12; D gene: .; clone size: .; CDR3 DNA: TGTGCCAGCAGCCTGGGTGGTTCACCCCTCCACTTT; CDR3 protein: CASSLGGSPLHF